This entry features one T cell receptor (beta chain) sequence. The sample comes from a study of blood T cell repertoires in COVID-19. Study-wide context: Samples came from the United States, Italy and Spain, spanning acute and convalescent COVID-19. In each case, the material was cDNA or gDNA derived from T cells, B-cell-depleted T cells, or PBMCs.

Sequencing was performed with immunoSEQ multiplex PCR; in TCRdb, only in-frame clones are kept and a portion is missing. Of about 210,000 clones listed, 65% to 90% are singletons. Seattle's enrolled individuals joined amid active infection and were then monitored longitudinally. V shed 3 bases and J shed 2 bases, with 9 bases lying between them. The CDR3 is 14 residues long. From germline, CDR1 is MGHRA and CDR2 YSYEKL. The sequence derives from a woman between 65 and 79 years old with COVID-19, enrolled during active disease. The chain carries TRBV4-1 and TRBJ2-3; tentative D call: TRBD1 (5 bases). The sample comprised peripheral blood. The CDR3 coding sequence is TGCGCCAGCAGCCAGGGGCGGATCACAGATACGCAGTATTTT. The encoded protein is CASSQGRITDTQYF.